Listed here are 14 T cell receptor beta chains from one sample, sequenced in a study of vaccination and CD4 T cells after COVID-19. Treatment in this sample: approximately nine-day PBMC culture with coronavirus spike peptide pools or control peptides (ViraFEST assay). The antigens these receptors bind are not known. With the Oncomine TCR Beta short-read assay, DNA from cultured CD4+ T cells was sequenced. TCRdb passed the PCR reads through MiXCR, listing each CDR3 protein once. The sample contains roughly 12,000 distinct CDR3 sequences, 50% to 75% of which appear only once. Sequenced input: CD4+ T cells from blood, cultured in vitro. The receptors here all came from a human donor who had recovered from COVID-19.

This chain links TRBV15 with TRBJ1-3; D call uncertain. The germline V gene encodes CDR1 LNHNV and CDR2 YYDKDF (reference sequence). The V end lost 1 base, the J end lost 0 bases, and 7 bases lay between the germline ends. The CDR3 runs 15 residues. The CDR3 reads CATSRAQNSGNTIYF. The DNA for the CDR3 is TGTGCCACCAGCAGAGCCCAAAACTCTGGAAACACCATATATTTT.

The chain employs TRBV7-2 and TRBJ1-1; TRBD1 is a possible D gene (6 bases). V was pared by 2 bases and J by 1 base, with 14 bases between. Germline V lookup: CDR1 SGHTA, CDR2 FQGNSA. This CDR3 has 16 residues. The CDR3 nucleotides are TGTGCCAGCAGCTTACCTGGGGGCTTCGGGAACACTGAAGCTTTCTTT. This gives the protein CASSLPGGFGNTEAFF. The whole variable domain, remainder taken from reference TRBV7-2 and TRBJ1-1, is GAGVSQSPSNKVTEKGKDVELRCDPISGHTALYWYRQSLGQGLEFLIYFQGNSAPDKSGLPSDRFSAERTGGSVSTLTIQRTQQEDSAVYLCASSLPGGFGNTEAFFGQGTRLTVV.

This clonotype was counted only a few times. The chain joins TRBV4-1 to TRBJ2-3; D is uncertain. Trimming took 5 bases from V and 4 from J, leaving 10 bases between them. From germline, CDR1 is MGHRA and CDR2 YSYEKL. This CDR3 is 13 amino acids long. The CDR3 DNA reads as TGCGCCAGCAGCTCCGACTTTTCAGATACGCAGTATTTT. Its translation is CASSSDFSDTQYF.

In this sample, this clonotype turned up a few times. The chain uses TRBV2 and TRBJ2-7, with D perhaps TRBD1 (5 bases). The CDR3 loop spans 14 amino acids. Germline V gives CDR1 SNHLY, CDR2 FYNNEI. V was shortened by 4 bases and J by 3 bases, with 13 bases between the two germline ends. The CDR3 sequence is CASSGGRVGYEQYF. The CDR3 DNA reads TGTGCCAGCAGTGGTGGCAGGGTAGGCTACGAGCAGTACTTC. The full variable domain, in which reference TRBV2 and TRBJ2-7 provide the parts outside the CDR3, is EPEVTQTPSHQVTQMGQEVILRCVPISNHLYFYWYRQILGQKVEFLVSFYNNEISEKSEIFDDQFSVERPDGSNFTLKIRSTKLEDSAMYFCASSGGRVGYEQYFGPGTRLTVT.

V usage is TRBV12-3 or TRBV12-4 and J usage is TRBJ2-5; 9 bases line up with TRBD1. The CDR3 has 15 amino acids. V gave up 6 bases and J gave up 5 bases; unmatched junction bases: 10. CDR3 sequence: CASSLRQGGEETQYF. CDR3 DNA: TGTGCCAGCAGCCTTCGACAGGGGGGTGAGGAGACCCAGTACTTC.

The V call is TRBV4-2, the J call TRBJ1-6; no clear D gene. V was trimmed by 4 bases and J by 0 bases, leaving 16 bases between them. CDR1 and CDR2 from the germline V gene are LGHNA and YNFKEQ. The CDR3 has 18 amino acids. CDR3 in DNA: TGTGCCAGCAGCCCCCAAGAAACGAGGAGCTCCTATAATTCACCCCTCCACTTT. Protein sequence: CASSPQETRSSYNSPLHF.

The chain joins TRBV29-1 to TRBJ1-5, with unresolved D. Per the germline V gene, CDR1 is SQVTM and CDR2 is ANQGSEA. V lost 8 bases and J 0 bases, leaving 14 bases between the germline ends. The CDR3 runs 14 residues. The CDR3 bases are TGCAGCAACCGGGCAGGATGTAGCAATCAGCCCCAGCATTTT. This codes for CSNRAGCSNQPQHF.

This clonotype was counted a few times. The chain couples TRBV6-5 to TRBJ1-2; no clear D. The germline V and J ends were trimmed by 0 bases and 9 bases, with 14 bases remaining between them. Germline lookup yields CDR1 MNHEY and CDR2 SVGAGI. The CDR3 is 14 amino acids. The CDR3 is CASSYSAQRLSYTF. The CDR3 DNA follows: TGTGCCAGCAGTTACTCTGCGCAGCGACTCAGCTACACCTTC.

This clonotype came up a few times. The CDR3 coding sequence is TGTGCCAGCAGCGCGCGGACAGTAGCCAAAAACATTCAGTACTTC. Protein: CASSARTVAKNIQYF. This sequence joins TRBV7-9 and TRBJ2-4; tentatively, D is TRBD1 (6 bases). There are 15 residues in the CDR3. Germline assignment: CDR1 SEHNR and CDR2 FQNEAQ (reference sequence). V was clipped by 5 bases and J by 0 bases, with 11 bases between them. Based on the CDR3 plus reference TRBV7-9 and TRBJ2-4, the full variable domain is DTGVSQNPRHKITKRGQNVTFRCDPISEHNRLYWYRQTLGQGPEFLTYFQNEAQLEKSRLLSDRFSAERPKGSFSTLEIQRTEQGDSAMYLCASSARTVAKNIQYFGAGTRLSVL.

V is TRBV20-1 and J is TRBJ2-7; 11 bases align to TRBD1. Trimming removed 7 bases from V and 7 bases from J; junction bases left unmatched: 15. The CDR3 covers 15 residues. The germline V gene has CDR1 DFQATT and CDR2 SNEGSKA (reference sequence). The CDR3 sequence is CSVQPERDRGREQYF. For the CDR3, the DNA is TGCAGTGTTCAGCCGGAGAGGGACAGGGGGAGAGAGCAGTACTTC.

This rearrangement joins TRBV20-1 to TRBJ1-5, with a weak D call TRBD1 (6 bases). Trimming left V 5 bases short and J 9 bases short, with 14 bases between. This CDR3 contains 12 residues. Per germline, CDR1 DFQATT and CDR2 SNEGSKA (reference sequence). CDR3 loop: CSAPTQGTPQHF. As DNA, the CDR3 is TGCAGTGCTCCAACCCAGGGGACGCCCCAGCATTTT.

This chain connects TRBV20-1 to TRBJ2-7, with 8 bases aligning to TRBD2. J lost 1 base, V lost 1 base, and 6 bases had no gene match. The germline CDR1 and CDR2 sequences are DFQATT and SNEGSKA (reference sequence). The CDR3 runs 15 residues. The CDR3 sequence: CSARVPRLASYEQYF. The CDR3, as DNA: TGCAGTGCTAGAGTTCCTCGACTAGCGTCCTACGAGCAGTACTTC.

A few counts support this clonotype. The genes are TRBV6-1 and TRBJ2-7; 8 bases align to TRBD1. Trimming took 7 bases from V and 0 from J; bases not matched to a gene: 8. Looked up from germline, CDR1 is MNHNS and CDR2 is SASEGT. This CDR3 region has 15 residues. The CDR3 nucleotides are TGTGCCAGCATTCAAGACAGGGGACACTCCTACGAGCAGTACTTC. It specifies CASIQDRGHSYEQYF.

This clonotype has just a few counts. The chain uses TRBV7-8 and TRBJ1-3; TRBD1 is a possible D gene (5 bases). The CDR3 is 15 residues long. CDR1 and CDR2 from the germline V gene are SGHVS and FQNEAQ. V lost 3 bases and J lost 0, with 9 bases in between. The CDR3 spells CASSFTGGSGNTIYF. The CDR3 DNA is TGTGCCAGCAGCTTCACCGGGGGCTCTGGAAACACCATATATTTT. The whole variable domain, remainder taken from reference TRBV7-8 and TRBJ1-3, is GAGVSQSPRYKVAKRGQDVALRCDPISGHVSLFWYQQALGQGPEFLTYFQNEAQLDKSGLPSDRFFAERPEGSVSTLKIQRTQQEDSAVYLCASSFTGGSGNTIYFGEGSWLTVV.